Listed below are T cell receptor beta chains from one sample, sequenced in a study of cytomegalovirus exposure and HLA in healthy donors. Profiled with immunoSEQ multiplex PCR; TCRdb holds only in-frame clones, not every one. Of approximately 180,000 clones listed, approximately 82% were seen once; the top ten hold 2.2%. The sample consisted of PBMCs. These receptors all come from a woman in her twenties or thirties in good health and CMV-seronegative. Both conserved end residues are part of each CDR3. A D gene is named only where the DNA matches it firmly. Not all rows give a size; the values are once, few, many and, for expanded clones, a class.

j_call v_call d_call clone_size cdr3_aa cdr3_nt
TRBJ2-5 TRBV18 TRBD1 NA CASSPPGQGPLETQYF TGTGCCAGCTCACCACCGGGACAGGGACCCTTGGAGACCCAGTACTTC
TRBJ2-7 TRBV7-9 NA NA CSSSLGSNEQYF TGTTCCAGCAGCTTAGGTAGCAACGAGCAGTACTTC
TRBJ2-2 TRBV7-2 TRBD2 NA CASSQAGGEVGELFF TGTGCCAGCAGCCAAGCGGGAGGGGAGGTCGGGGAGCTGTTTTTT
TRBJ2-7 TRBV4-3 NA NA CASSQDRGTHHEQYF TGCGCCAGCAGCCAAGACCGGGGGACCCACCACGAGCAGTACTTC
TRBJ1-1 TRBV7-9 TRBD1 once CASSQSGGFTEAFF TGTGCCAGCAGCCAGTCAGGGGGTTTCACTGAAGCTTTCTTT
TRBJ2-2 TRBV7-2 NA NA CASSLQRGYAGELFF TGTGCCAGCAGCTTACAACGGGGGTATGCCGGGGAGCTGTTTTTT
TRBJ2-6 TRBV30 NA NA CAWSDTGYLFSGANVLTF TGTGCCTGGAGTGATACAGGGTACTTGTTCTCTGGGGCCAACGTCCTGACTTTC
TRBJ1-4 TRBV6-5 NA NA CASSYSMDGGSEKLFF TGTGCCAGCAGTTACTCGATGGACGGGGGAAGTGAAAAACTGTTTTTT
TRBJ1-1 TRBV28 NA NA CASSLGGQTNTEAFF TGTGCCAGCAGTTTAGGAGGTCAGACGAACACTGAAGCTTTCTTT
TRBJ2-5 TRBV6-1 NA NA CAGGWTAETQYF TGTGCCGGGGGCTGGACTGCGGAGACCCAGTACTTC
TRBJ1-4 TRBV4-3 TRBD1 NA CASSQSPGTDYEKLFF TGCGCCAGCAGCCAAAGCCCCGGGACAGACTATGAAAAACTGTTTTTT
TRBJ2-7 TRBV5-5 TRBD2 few CASSPWAGTSGREQYF TGTGCCAGCAGCCCCTGGGCTGGGACTAGCGGGAGAGAGCAGTACTTC
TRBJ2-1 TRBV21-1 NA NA CASSKPEKDTGKQVDEQFF TGTGCCAGCAGCAAACCGGAGAAGGACACAGGTAAACAGGTTGATGAGCAGTTCTTC
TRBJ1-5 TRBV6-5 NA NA CASSLGEGQPQHF TGTGCCAGCAGTTTGGGGGAGGGGCAGCCCCAGCATTTT
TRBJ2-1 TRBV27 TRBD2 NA CASSPKLAGREQFF TGTGCCAGCAGTCCGAAACTAGCGGGGAGGGAGCAGTTCTTC
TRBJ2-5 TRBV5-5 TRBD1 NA CASSLPRGHETQYF TGTGCCAGCAGCTTGCCCAGGGGGCACGAGACCCAGTACTTC
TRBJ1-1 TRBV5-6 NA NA CASSYYREGTEAFF TGTGCCAGCAGTTACTACAGGGAGGGCACTGAAGCTTTCTTT
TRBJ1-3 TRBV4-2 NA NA CASSQGVGGGGNTIYF TGTGCCAGCAGCCAAGGGGTCGGGGGTGGTGGAAACACCATATATTTT
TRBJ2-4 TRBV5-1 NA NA CASSTSFQGAKNIQYF TGCGCCAGCAGCACATCATTTCAGGGAGCCAAAAACATTCAGTACTTC
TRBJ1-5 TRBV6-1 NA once CASSADGGYSNRPQHF TGTGCCAGCAGTGCCGACGGGGGGTATAGCAATCGGCCCCAGCATTTT
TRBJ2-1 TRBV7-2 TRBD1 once CASLPGQGLYNEQFF TGTGCCAGTTTACCGGGACAGGGACTCTACAATGAGCAGTTCTTC
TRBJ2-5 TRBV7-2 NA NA CASSGNAGGRETQYF TGTGCCAGCAGTGGGAATGCTGGGGGGAGAGAGACCCAGTACTTC
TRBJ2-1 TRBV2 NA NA CASSVTGYNEQFF TGTGCCAGCAGTGTGACGGGGTACAATGAGCAGTTCTTC
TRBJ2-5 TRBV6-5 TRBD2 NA CASSRTSGQETQYF TGTGCCAGCAGTCGAACTAGCGGGCAAGAGACCCAGTACTTC
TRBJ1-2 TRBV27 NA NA CASSSWKAGYGYTF TGTGCCAGCAGTAGTTGGAAAGCGGGCTATGGCTACACCTTC
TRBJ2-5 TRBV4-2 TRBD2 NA CASSYGLAGGRETQYF TGTGCCAGCAGCTACGGACTAGCGGGAGGGAGAGAGACCCAGTACTTC
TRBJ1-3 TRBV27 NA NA CASSPTGGNTIYF TGTGCCAGCAGCCCGACAGGTGGAAACACCATATATTTT
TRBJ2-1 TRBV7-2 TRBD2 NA CASRPTSGVDNEQFF TGTGCCAGCAGGCCGACTAGCGGGGTTGACAATGAGCAGTTCTTC
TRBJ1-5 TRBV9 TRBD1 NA CASSPGTGYSNQPQHF TGTGCCAGCAGCCCCGGGACAGGGTATAGCAATCAGCCCCAGCATTTT
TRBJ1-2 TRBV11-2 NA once CASSLGVRDFGYTF TGTGCCAGCAGCTTAGGAGTCAGGGACTTTGGCTACACCTTC
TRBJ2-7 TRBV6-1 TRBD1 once CASSEAPTGHGTYEQYF TGTGCCAGCAGTGAAGCGCCGACAGGGCATGGGACCTACGAGCAGTACTTC
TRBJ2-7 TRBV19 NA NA CASSTTGGPYEQYF TGTGCCAGTAGTACGACCGGGGGGCCCTACGAGCAGTACTTC
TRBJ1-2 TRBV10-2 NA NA CASSETDSLYTF TGCGCCAGCAGTGAGACGGACAGCCTCTACACCTTC
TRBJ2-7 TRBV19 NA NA CASSGGLFHEQYF TGTGCCAGTAGCGGCGGGTTGTTCCACGAGCAGTACTTC
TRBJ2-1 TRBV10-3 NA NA CAISEREAYNEQFF TGTGCCATCAGTGAGCGGGAAGCCTACAATGAGCAGTTCTTC
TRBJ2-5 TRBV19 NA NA CASSIQGQETQYF TGTGCCAGTAGTATACAGGGCCAAGAGACCCAGTACTTC
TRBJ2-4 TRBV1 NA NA CTSSQGETEAKNIQYF TGCACCAGCAGCCAAGGAGAGACTGAGGCCAAAAACATTCAGTACTTC
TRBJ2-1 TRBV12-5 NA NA CASGLANEQFF TGTGCTAGTGGTTTAGCGAATGAGCAGTTCTTC
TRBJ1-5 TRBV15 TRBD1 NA CATSRSTGGNQPQHF TGTGCCACCAGCAGATCGACAGGGGGAAATCAGCCCCAGCATTTT
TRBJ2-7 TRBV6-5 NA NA CASSYLGRDYEQYF TGTGCCAGCAGTTACCTGGGCAGGGACTACGAGCAGTACTTC
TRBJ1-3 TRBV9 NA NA CASSFTGSVGNTIYF TGTGCCAGCAGCTTCACAGGGAGCGTTGGAAACACCATATATTTT
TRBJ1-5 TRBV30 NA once CAWSLGGRTQPQHF TGTGCCTGGAGTTTAGGGGGTAGGACTCAGCCCCAGCATTTT
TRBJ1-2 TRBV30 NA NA CASSFNYGYTF TGTGCCTCCTCCTTTAACTATGGCTACACCTTC
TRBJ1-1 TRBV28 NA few CASKVGQGTEAFF TGTGCCAGCAAAGTTGGGCAGGGAACTGAAGCTTTCTTT
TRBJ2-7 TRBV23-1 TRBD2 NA CASGGAQREYFEQYF TGCGCCAGCGGGGGGGCCCAGCGGGAGTATTTTGAGCAGTACTTC
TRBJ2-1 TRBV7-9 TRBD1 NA CSSSSGTGGRNEQFF TGTTCCAGCAGCTCCGGGACAGGGGGCAGGAATGAGCAGTTCTTC
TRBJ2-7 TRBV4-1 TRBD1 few CASSEEGQAVYEQYF TGCGCCAGCAGCGAAGAGGGACAGGCCGTCTACGAGCAGTACTTC
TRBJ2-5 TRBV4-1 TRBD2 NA CASSQGLAATQYF TGCGCCAGCAGCCAAGGACTAGCGGCGACCCAGTACTTC
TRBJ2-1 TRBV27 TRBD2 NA CATGEGLSSYNEQFF TGTGCCACCGGGGAGGGCTTGAGCTCCTACAATGAGCAGTTCTTC
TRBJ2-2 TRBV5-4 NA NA CASSFGGSLRAGELFF TGTGCCAGCAGCTTTGGGGGCTCGTTAAGGGCCGGGGAGCTGTTTTTT
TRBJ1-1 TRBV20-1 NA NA CSARDLEKAFF NA
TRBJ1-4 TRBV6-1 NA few CASSEPAGIVTKLFF TGTGCCAGCAGTGAACCCGCGGGGATTGTTACTAAACTGTTTTTT
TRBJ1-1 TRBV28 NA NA CASSFRGFVPEAFF TGTGCCAGCAGTTTTCGAGGGTTTGTCCCTGAAGCTTTCTTT
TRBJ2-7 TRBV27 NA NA CASSSVGARVYEQYF TGTGCCAGCAGTTCCGTGGGCGCGCGGGTCTACGAGCAGTACTTC
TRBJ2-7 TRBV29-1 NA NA CSVASGEQYF TGCAGCGTTGCCAGCGGCGAGCAGTACTTC
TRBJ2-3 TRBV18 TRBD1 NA CASSPTRETGAPDTQYF TGTGCCAGCTCACCTACCCGCGAGACAGGGGCACCGGATACGCAGTATTTT
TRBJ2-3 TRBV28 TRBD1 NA CASSPTGSTDTQYF TGTGCCAGCAGTCCGACAGGGTCCACAGATACGCAGTATTTT
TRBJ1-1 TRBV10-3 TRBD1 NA CAISEGQGAEAFF TGTGCCATCAGTGAGGGTCAGGGGGCTGAAGCTTTCTTT
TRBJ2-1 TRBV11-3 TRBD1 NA CASSFGQANNEQFF TGTGCCAGCAGCTTTGGACAGGCGAACAATGAGCAGTTCTTC
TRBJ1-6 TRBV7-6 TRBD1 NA CASSPGVWTGDSPLHF TGTGCCAGCAGCCCCGGGGTGTGGACAGGGGATTCACCCCTCCACTTT